The present T cell receptor beta chain was sequenced within a study of T cells in Graves' hyperthyroidism and ophthalmopathy (dated by TCRdb to about 2019). Study-level background: Peripheral blood samples were taken at the time of initial diagnosis, prior to any treatment. The study also compared thyroid tissue and blood T-cell repertoires from a handful of Graves' hyperthyroidism patients. For training and testing, the 110 or so patients in the discovery cohort were randomly divided in a 7:3 ratio. Following sampling, methimazole starting at 30 mg daily was given to hyperthyroidism patients, and high-dose intravenous methylprednisolone was given to ophthalmopathy patients. The paper describes TCR Vbeta CDR3 sequencing of 135 peripheral blood samples, made up of roughly 40 ophthalmopathy patients, 70 to 75 hyperthyroidism patients and some 17 progressor patients. To identify TCR V-J signatures that set the groups apart, the researchers used a discovery cohort of 100 patients, made up of 40 to 45 with Graves' ophthalmopathy and 55 to 65 with stable Graves' hyperthyroidism. An independent validation cohort of 18 to 20 hyperthyroidism patients and approximately 15 patients who later progressed to ophthalmopathy tested prospective prediction of ophthalmopathy. General study outcomes and caveats: No statistical method was used to set the sample size in advance, and investigators knew the group allocation. In validation, progression to ophthalmopathy was predicted by the model with 65% to 71% sensitivity and around 76% specificity, a median of about 6.8 months before onset. Most expanded thyroid clonotypes (frequency above 0.001) were also detected in blood, suggesting blood repertoires may reflect thyroid immune responses. Ophthalmopathy was separated from stable hyperthyroidism by a 13 V-J signature model, with 87.88% sensitivity and around 81% specificity obtained in cross-validation and 80%/75% obtained in testing.

In the ophthalmopathy patients, disease was moderately to severely active, with a Clinical Activity Score of 3 or more, a NOSPECS grade of 4 or more, and a duration of less than 3 months. The study excluded patients with uncontrolled infections, other autoimmune diseases, pregnancy or lactation. Clinical symptoms, serum thyroxine and TRAb, thyroid ultrasound, and orbital computed tomography formed the basis for the diagnoses. PBMCs were isolated from 10 ml of fresh peripheral blood by Ficoll-Paque density gradient centrifugation. Total RNA was extracted using Trizol reagent, and RNA quality was assessed on an Agilent 2100 Bioanalyzer. Regarding this clonotype: The clone's antigen remains unknown. No much larger clonotype is one base removed from it; base qualities were not supplied.

Including cysteine and phenylalanine, the CDR3 has 14 amino acids. Just CDR3 DNA is preserved here, 42 bases in frame from base 1. The germline V gene sets CDR1 to KGHDR and CDR2 to SFDVKD. Trimming removed 5 bases from V and 6 bases from J; the gene matches leave 5 bases unexplained. The TCR beta CDR3 regions were amplified from RNA transcripts. For the first round of RT-PCR on the TCR CDR3, the HTBI primer set was used together with the Qiagen OneStep RT-PCR kit. A second multiplex PCR round built the libraries, followed by size selection and purification. Sequencing of the libraries was done on an Illumina HiSeq2000 using paired-end 100 bp reads. The source study handled its data this way. Raw data were processed with SOAPnuke, discarding reads with adapters, uncalled bases, mean Phred below 15, or no exact constant-primer or identifier match. COPE v1.2.5 was used to merge the high-quality paired reads, and each unique nucleotide sequence was defined as a clonotype. Clonotypes were aligned to IMGT TRBV, TRBD and TRBJ reference segments using MiTCR v1.1. Analysis was restricted to V-J combinations with a frequency above 0.0001, which covered over 98% of repertoires. A TCS score was defined as the ratio between F50 (clonal expansion) and ExV (chaos), using BLOSUM62-based TCRdist between CDR3 peptides within each V-J. Welch's t-statistics and random forest reduced roughly 540 V-J features to roughly 13, which were used in a naive Bayes classifier (R e1071). Through fastp at Q25 and MiXCR, TCRdb rebuilt clones from the public reads, retaining in-frame beta chains. Rows with a matching CDR3 protein are joined into one entry that keeps the most common DNA and genes. For this entry, the V and J calls and clone size follow TCRdb and not the study's own pipeline. This sample holds about 480,000 distinct CDR3 sequences; around a fifth were observed only once. The ten largest account for under 55% of the sample.

Recombination linked TRBV24-1 to TRBJ2-1; TRBD1 matches 8 bases in the middle. The sequenced sample consisted of blood. This sequence was found in a woman in her 70s with Graves' ophthalmopathy. The encoded CDR3 is CATSGLTGVNEQFF. The DNA sequence is as follows: TGTGCCACCAGTGGCCTGACAGGGGTCAATGAGCAGTTCTTC.